This T cell receptor beta chain was identified during a study of blood T cell repertoires in COVID-19 (dated by TCRdb to about 2020). Regarding the study in general: Collaborator samples came from the United States, Italy and Spain and covered acute and convalescent phases of COVID-19. HLA class I and class II types, where available, came from metadata supplied by the sample provider rather than from assay-based typing. The material from the prospective study consisted of cDNA or gDNA derived from T cells, B-cell-depleted T cells, or PBMCs. A de-identified subject ID, COVID-19 status, age in years and sex were almost always included in the sample metadata. Samples came from the ongoing ImmuneRACE study (first 160 participants) plus 1,254 subjects from 6 global collaborators. A freely available public database, intended as a resource for researchers studying the immune response to SARS-CoV-2, is where the repertoires were released. The dataset comprised deeply sampled blood TCRbeta repertoires from subjects exposed to, actively infected with, or recovered from COVID-19.

The immunoSEQ Assay, a bias-controlled multiplex PCR, was used to amplify TCRbeta CDR3 regions from genomic DNA. In the source study's methods: Within the assay, amplification of reference gene primers was used to estimate how many nucleated cells each sample contained. Sequence reads were collapsed and filtered to measure the absolute abundance of every unique TCRbeta CDR3 rearrangement. For each sample, productive Simpson clonality was calculated as the square root of Simpson's diversity index across productive rearrangements. TCRdb carries this immuneACCESS record with in-frame sequences only. Its versions omit some clonotypes, under half of them owing to an unresolved V gene in the studies checked, with the rest unexplained. V, J and clone size derive from that table, while D and trimming were established from the DNA sequence. The sample data list 140,000 to 150,000 clones, and roughly 91% of these were observed just once. The ten largest clones take up under 3% of the sample.

The cysteine opens and the phenylalanine closes a CDR3 of 14 amino acids. Only the CDR3 region is kept as DNA, spanning 42 bases read in frame from base 1. V is trimmed back by 6 bases and J by 4 bases, and the junction contains 5 bases that no gene match accounts for. CDR1 and CDR2 were assigned from the germline V gene as MNHEY and SVGAGI. The collaborating institutions used their own protocols to collect whole blood in K2EDTA tubes. Collaborator samples were shipped for TCRbeta analysis as frozen whole blood, isolated PBMCs, or DNA extracted from either sample type. This clone showed up just a few times. Its binding antigen is unknown. Base quality data are lacking; no much larger clone is found one base away. Here is what the overall study found, with its caveats: How much clinical and demographic metadata was included differed by source and by participant, and the metadata was provided uncurated.

The chain is made from TRBV6-5 and TRBJ1-4; a stretch of 7 junction bases matches TRBD1. The sequence was obtained from a man in his 60s with active or convalescent COVID-19. Sequencing used peripheral blood. The CDR3 region has the sequence CASRSTGFNEKLFF. At the DNA level, the sequence is TGTGCCAGCAGATCGACAGGGTTTAATGAAAAACTGTTTTTT.